The entry that follows covers one T cell receptor (beta chain) sequence. This clonotype was seen a few times. Its antigen has not been determined. Within one base of it there is no much larger clone, and no base qualities were kept. Library preparation used PCR. The sample was run on a NextSeq 500. Bulk TCR libraries were generated as previously described, with the TCR primers listed in Table S5 used. Total RNA was purified with the Qiagen AllPrep DNA/RNA kit. Before analysis, reads from multiple sequencing runs of the same library were pooled. The original pipeline was this. Reads were retained only if an exact TCR constant sequence was present, and the retained reads were trimmed to 150 nt and grouped according to their 12-nt molecular barcodes. Reads in each barcode group were sub-clustered using a 15% Levenshtein threshold, and a quality-weighted consensus sequence was built for each RNA molecule. Non-functional sequences were discarded, and so were lower-count sequences lying one edit away from another sequence. Based on a fit of two negative binomial distributions, barcode sub-clusters having less than 20% of the maximum read count were discarded. The public reads were reanalyzed by TCRdb: fastp trimming at Q25, MiXCR alignment, in-frame beta chains only. Each CDR3 protein gets just one entry, which takes the most common genes and DNA from the rows behind it. For this entry, the V and J calls and clone size follow TCRdb and not the study's own pipeline. This sample holds approximately 680,000 distinct CDR3 sequences; 25% were observed only once. The top ten hold around 0.78% of the sample.

The junction carries 19 bases between V and J, which are trimmed by 4 bases and 9 bases respectively. The CDR1 and CDR2 encoded by the germline V gene are MNHEY and SVGEGT. The CDR3, from cysteine to phenylalanine, totals 15 residues. This entry keeps only the CDR3 DNA: 45 bases, framed from base 1. Naive CD8 T cell libraries were made from around 20,000 to 1,000,000 sorted cells using 10%, 30% or 50% of purified RNA. Naive CD8 T cells were FACS-sorted as CD8+CD4-CCR7+CD45RA+ on a BD FACSAria II into RLT Plus buffer. To test detection sensitivity, Jurkat RNA equivalent to ten TCR copies was spiked into samples of roughly 20,000-1,100,000 naive CD8 T cells. Enrichment of CD8 T cells was performed with RosetteSep CD8+ T Cell Enrichment Cocktail and Ficoll-Paque, after which ACK red cell lysis was carried out. These data come from a study of molecular identifiers for immune sequencing clone quantification (dated by TCRdb to the late 2010s). Describing the broader study: For a replicate experiment, RNA from around 20,000 or 99,000 naive CD8 T cells was divided into five aliquots, of which four were sequenced. This methods study benchmarked molecular-identifier clustering-based TCR repertoire sequencing (MIDCIRS) and TCR RNA copy counting, using CD8 T cells to do so. The investigation overall reported the following: When barcode sub-clustering was left out, chimeric consensus sequences inflated TCR diversity, with chimeras reaching as high as 47%. In CMV-specific effector cells, clones with more than 20 RNA copies accounted for over 98% of molecules, whereas in naive cells such clones accounted for under 1%. The naive libraries included spiked-in Jurkat TCR RNA (around 10 copies' worth), and this RNA is not part of the donor repertoire. The sizes of highly expanded clones could end up underestimated when identical TCR molecules share a barcode. Spiked-in Jurkat TCR RNA equivalent to a single cell was reported to be detectable even among approximately 1 million naive CD8 T cells. Modeling estimated 2.5 to 3 recovered TCR RNA copies per cell, compared with 8.5 to 10 by digital PCR, which implies about 30% capture efficiency.

The sequencing input was naive CD8+ T cells from blood, with Jurkat cell RNA spiked in. In the paper's terms, the cell subset or site label means: FACS-sorted CD8+CD4-CCR7+CD45RA+ naive T cells. This TCR derives from a human donor in good health. Some libraries in this study had Jurkat cell RNA spiked in. The chain links TRBV6-2 or TRBV6-3 with TRBJ1-5, and possibly TRBD1, on 6 matching bases. The DNA is as follows: TGTGCCAGCAGTTCCTTTACAGGGACTCATCGGCCCCAGCATTTT. Translated, it reads CASSSFTGTHRPQHF.